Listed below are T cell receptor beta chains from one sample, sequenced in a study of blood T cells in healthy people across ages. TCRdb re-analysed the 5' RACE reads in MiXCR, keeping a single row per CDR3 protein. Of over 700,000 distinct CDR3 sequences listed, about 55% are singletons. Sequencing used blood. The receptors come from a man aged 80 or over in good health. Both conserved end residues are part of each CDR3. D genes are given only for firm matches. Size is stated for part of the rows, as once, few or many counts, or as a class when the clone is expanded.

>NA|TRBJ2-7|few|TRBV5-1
CASSLAGQGSYEQYF
TGTGCCAGCAGCTTAGCGGGACAGGGTTCCTACGAGCAGTACTTC
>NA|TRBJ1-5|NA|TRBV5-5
CASSPTDYSNQPQHF
TGTGCCAGCAGCCCGACAGACTATAGCAATCAGCCCCAGCATTTT
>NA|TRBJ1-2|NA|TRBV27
CASSPTPREGGYTF
TGTGCCAGCAGCCCTACTCCCAGGGAGGGTGGCTACACCTTC
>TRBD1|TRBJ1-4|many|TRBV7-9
CASSTSTGGDEKLFF
TGTGCCAGCAGCACATCGACAGGGGGGGATGAAAAACTGTTTTTT
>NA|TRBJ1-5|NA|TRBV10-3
CAISENNGGGNQPQHF
TGTGCCATCAGTGAGAACAATGGGGGGGGCAATCAGCCCCAGCATTTT
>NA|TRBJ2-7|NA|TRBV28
CASRNPGGGPYEQYF
TGTGCCAGCAGAAACCCCGGGGGTGGGCCCTACGAGCAGTACTTC
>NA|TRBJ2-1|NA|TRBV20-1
CSAGTRSYNEQFF
TGCAGTGCTGGAACTAGATCCTACAATGAGCAGTTCTTC
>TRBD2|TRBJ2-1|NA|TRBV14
CASSPVKREAPYNEQFF
TGTGCCAGCAGCCCAGTAAAGCGGGAGGCCCCCTACAATGAGCAGTTCTTC
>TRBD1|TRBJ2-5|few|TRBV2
CASQDRGQETQYF
TGTGCCTCCCAGGACAGGGGGCAAGAGACCCAGTACTTC
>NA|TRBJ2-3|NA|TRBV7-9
CASSHRQAWRYAYF
TGTGCCAGCAGCCACCGGCAAGCCTGGAGATACGCGTATTTT
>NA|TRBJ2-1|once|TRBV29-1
CSARTDHEQFF
TGCAGCGCACGGACAGACCACGAGCAGTTCTTC
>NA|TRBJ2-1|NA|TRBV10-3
CAISPSAGEQFF
TGTGCCATCAGTCCCTCAGCAGGTGAGCAGTTCTTC
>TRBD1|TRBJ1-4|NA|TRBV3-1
CASSHSDRVGREKLFF
TGTGCCAGCAGCCATTCCGACAGGGTGGGTCGTGAAAAACTGTTTTTT
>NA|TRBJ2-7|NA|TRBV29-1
CSVGGARSYEQYF
TGCAGCGTTGGGGGGGCCCGCTCCTACGAGCAGTACTTC
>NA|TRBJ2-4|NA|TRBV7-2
CASSPQGSLAKNIQYF
TGTGCCAGCAGCCCACAGGGAAGTCTGGCCAAAAACATTCAGTACTTC
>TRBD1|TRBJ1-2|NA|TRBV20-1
CSARDRITNYGYTF
TGCAGTGCTAGGGACAGGATCACTAACTATGGCTACACCTTC
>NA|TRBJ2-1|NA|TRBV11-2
CASSPRDFNEQFF
TGTGCCAGCAGCCCACGGGACTTCAATGAGCAGTTCTTC
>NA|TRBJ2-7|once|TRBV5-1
CASSPDRFYEQYF
TGCGCCAGCAGCCCCGACAGGTTCTACGAGCAGTACTTC
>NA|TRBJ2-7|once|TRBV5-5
CASSIRQVSYEQYF
TGTGCCAGCAGCATTAGACAGGTTTCCTACGAGCAGTACTTC
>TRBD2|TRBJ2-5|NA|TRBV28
CASSFTSGRETQYF
TGTGCCAGCAGTTTTACTAGCGGGAGGGAGACCCAGTACTTC
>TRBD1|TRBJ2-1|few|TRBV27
CASSSYRGRLNEQFF
TGTGCCAGCAGTTCCTACAGGGGGCGCTTAAATGAGCAGTTCTTC
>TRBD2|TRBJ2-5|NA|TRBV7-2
CASRPVGGTSRAQYF
TGTGCCAGCAGACCCGTGGGTGGGACTAGCCGGGCCCAGTACTTC
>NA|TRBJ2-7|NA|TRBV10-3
CAISDKGLESYEQYF
TGTGCCATCAGTGATAAGGGTTTGGAGTCCTACGAGCAGTACTTC
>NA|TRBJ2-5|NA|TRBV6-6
CASSYPRGVQETQYF
TGTGCCAGCAGTTATCCTAGGGGCGTCCAAGAGACCCAGTACTTC
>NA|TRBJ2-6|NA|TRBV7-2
CASSLGGGANVLTF
TGTGCCAGCAGCTTAGGCGGGGGGGCCAACGTCCTGACTTTC
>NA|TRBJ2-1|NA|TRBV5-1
CASSFYGGEQFF
TGCGCCAGCAGCTTTTACGGGGGTGAGCAGTTCTTC
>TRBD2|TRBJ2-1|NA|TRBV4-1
CASSTPQGLAGNEQFF
TGCGCCAGCAGCACACCGCAGGGACTAGCGGGCAATGAGCAGTTCTTC
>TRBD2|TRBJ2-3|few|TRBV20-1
CSAPILAGGPDTQYF
TGCAGTGCTCCGATACTAGCGGGAGGTCCAGATACGCAGTATTTT
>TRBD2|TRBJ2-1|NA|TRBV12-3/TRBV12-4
CASRLRTSAYNEQFF
TGTGCCAGCAGATTGCGGACTAGCGCATACAATGAGCAGTTCTTC
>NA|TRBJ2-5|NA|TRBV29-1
CSLGGGATDVGTQYF
TGCAGCCTCGGAGGGGGAGCGACTGATGTCGGAACCCAGTACTTC
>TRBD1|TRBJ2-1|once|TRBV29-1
CSVDSGGSYNEQFF
TGCAGCGTTGACTCAGGGGGCTCCTACAATGAGCAGTTCTTC
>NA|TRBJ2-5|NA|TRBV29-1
CSVVRAGETQYF
TGCAGCGTTGTACGGGCTGGAGAGACCCAGTACTTC
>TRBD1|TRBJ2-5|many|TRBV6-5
CASSGQGGTETQYF
TGTGCCAGCAGCGGACAGGGGGGGACAGAGACCCAGTACTTC
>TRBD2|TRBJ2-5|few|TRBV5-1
CASSIDGTSGKETQYF
TGCGCCAGCAGCATAGATGGGACTAGCGGGAAAGAGACCCAGTACTTC
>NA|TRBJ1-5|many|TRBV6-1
CASSEAVTGSTPQHF
TGTGCCAGCAGTGAAGCGGTCACCGGGTCAACGCCCCAGCATTTT
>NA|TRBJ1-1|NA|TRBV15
CATSTGWVTEAFF
TGTGCCACCAGCACGGGGTGGGTCACTGAAGCTTTCTTT
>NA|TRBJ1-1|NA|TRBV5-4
CASSSFPNANTEAFF
TGTGCCAGCAGCTCGTTCCCGAATGCCAACACTGAAGCTTTCTTT
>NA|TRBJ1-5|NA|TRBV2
CASSGGTQPQHF
TGTGCCAGCAGTGGCGGGACTCAGCCCCAGCATTTT
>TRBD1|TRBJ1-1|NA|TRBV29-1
CSVVASARQGRVVNTEAFF
TGCAGCGTTGTGGCCTCGGCAAGACAGGGAAGAGTGGTAAACACTGAAGCTTTCTTT
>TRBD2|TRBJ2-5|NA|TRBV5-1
CASSLESGRTETQYF
TGCGCCAGCAGCTTGGAGAGCGGGAGAACGGAGACCCAGTACTTC
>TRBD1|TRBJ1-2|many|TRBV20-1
CSASDRGNGYGYTF
TGCAGTGCTAGTGACAGGGGGAACGGCTATGGCTACACCTTC
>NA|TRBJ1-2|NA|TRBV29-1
CSVGEALLHNGYTF
TGCAGCGTTGGGGAGGCCCTTTTACACAATGGCTACACCTTC
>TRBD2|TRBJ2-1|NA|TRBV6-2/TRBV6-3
CASSYGLAGVTEQFF
TGTGCCAGCAGTTACGGCCTAGCGGGAGTTACTGAGCAGTTCTTC